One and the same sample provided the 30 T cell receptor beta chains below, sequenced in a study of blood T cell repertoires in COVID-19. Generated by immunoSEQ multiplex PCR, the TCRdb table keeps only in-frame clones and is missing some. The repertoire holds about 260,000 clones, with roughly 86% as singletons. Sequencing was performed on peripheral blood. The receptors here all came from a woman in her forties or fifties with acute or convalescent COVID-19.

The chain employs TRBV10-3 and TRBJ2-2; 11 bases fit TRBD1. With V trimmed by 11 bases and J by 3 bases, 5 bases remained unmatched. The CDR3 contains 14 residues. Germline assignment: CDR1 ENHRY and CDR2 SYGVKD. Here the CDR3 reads CAVRDRGDTGELFF. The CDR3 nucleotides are TGTGCCGTCCGGGACAGGGGGGACACCGGGGAGCTGTTTTTT.

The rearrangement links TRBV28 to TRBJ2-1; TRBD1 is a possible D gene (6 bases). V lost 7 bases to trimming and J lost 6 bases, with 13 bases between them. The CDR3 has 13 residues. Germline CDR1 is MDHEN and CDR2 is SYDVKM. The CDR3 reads CASMVQGLNEQFF. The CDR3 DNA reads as TGTGCCAGCATGGTTCAGGGGCTCAATGAGCAGTTCTTC.

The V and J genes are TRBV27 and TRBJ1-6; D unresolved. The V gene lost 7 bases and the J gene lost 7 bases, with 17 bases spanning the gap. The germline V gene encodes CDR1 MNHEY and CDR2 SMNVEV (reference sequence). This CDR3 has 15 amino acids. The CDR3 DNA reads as TGTGCCAGCAATCGGATTCCGGGGTGGAATTCACCCCTCCACTTT. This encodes CASNRIPGWNSPLHF.

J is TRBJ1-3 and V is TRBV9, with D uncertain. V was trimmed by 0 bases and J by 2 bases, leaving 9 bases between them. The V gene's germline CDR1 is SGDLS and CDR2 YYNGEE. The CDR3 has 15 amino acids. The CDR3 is CASSVDRVAGNTIYF. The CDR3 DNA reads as TGTGCCAGCAGCGTAGACCGGGTGGCTGGAAACACCATATATTTT.

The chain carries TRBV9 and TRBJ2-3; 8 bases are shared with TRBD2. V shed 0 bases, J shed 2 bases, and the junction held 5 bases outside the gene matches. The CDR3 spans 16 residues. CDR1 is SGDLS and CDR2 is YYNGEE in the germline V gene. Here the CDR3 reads CASSVGLTSVTDTQYF. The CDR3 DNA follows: TGTGCCAGCAGCGTAGGATTGACTAGCGTCACAGATACGCAGTATTTT.

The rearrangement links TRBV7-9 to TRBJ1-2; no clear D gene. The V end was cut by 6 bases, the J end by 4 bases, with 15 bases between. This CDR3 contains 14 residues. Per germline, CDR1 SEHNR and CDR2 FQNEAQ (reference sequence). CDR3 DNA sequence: TGTGCCAGCAGTTTCACAGAAACTTCCTATGGCTACACCTTC. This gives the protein CASSFTETSYGYTF.

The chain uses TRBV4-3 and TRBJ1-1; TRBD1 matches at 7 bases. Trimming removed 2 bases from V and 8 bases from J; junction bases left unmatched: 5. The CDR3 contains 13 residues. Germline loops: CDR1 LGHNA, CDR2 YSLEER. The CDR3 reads CASSQMEGAEAFF. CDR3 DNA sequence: TGCGCCAGCAGCCAAATGGAGGGGGCCGAAGCTTTCTTT.

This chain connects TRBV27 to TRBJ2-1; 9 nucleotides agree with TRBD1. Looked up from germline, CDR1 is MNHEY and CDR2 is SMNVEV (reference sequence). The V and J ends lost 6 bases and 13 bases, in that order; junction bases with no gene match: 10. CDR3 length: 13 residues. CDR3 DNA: TGTGCCAGCAGCCTCTTACAGGGGGCGGATCAGTTCTTC. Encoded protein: CASSLLQGADQFF.

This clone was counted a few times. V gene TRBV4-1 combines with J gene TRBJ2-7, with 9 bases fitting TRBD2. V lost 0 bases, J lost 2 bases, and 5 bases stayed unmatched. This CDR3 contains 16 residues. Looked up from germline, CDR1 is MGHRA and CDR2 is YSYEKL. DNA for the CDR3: TGCGCCAGCAGCCAAGAATGGACTAGCGCTACCTACGAGCAGTACTTC. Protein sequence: CASSQEWTSATYEQYF.

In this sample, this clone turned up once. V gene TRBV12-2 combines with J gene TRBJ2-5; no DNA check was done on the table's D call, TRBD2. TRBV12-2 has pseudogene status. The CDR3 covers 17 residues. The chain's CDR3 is CASRLERDSTLKETQYF. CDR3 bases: TGTGCAAGTCGCTTAGAGCGCGACTCGACCTTAAAAGAGACCCAGTACTTC.

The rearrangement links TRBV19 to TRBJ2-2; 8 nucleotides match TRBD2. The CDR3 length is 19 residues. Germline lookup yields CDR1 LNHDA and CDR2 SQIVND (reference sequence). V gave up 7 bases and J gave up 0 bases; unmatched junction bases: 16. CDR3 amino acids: CASTLVGPRAGANTGELFF. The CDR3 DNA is TGTGCCAGTACTCTAGTTGGTCCTCGAGCGGGGGCGAACACCGGGGAGCTGTTTTTT. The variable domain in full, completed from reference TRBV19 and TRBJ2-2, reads DGGITQSPKYLFRKEGQNVTLSCEQNLNHDAMYWYRQDPGQGLRLIYYSQIVNDFQKGDIAEGYSVSREKKESFPLTVTSAQKNPTAFYLCASTLVGPRAGANTGELFFGEGSRLTVL.

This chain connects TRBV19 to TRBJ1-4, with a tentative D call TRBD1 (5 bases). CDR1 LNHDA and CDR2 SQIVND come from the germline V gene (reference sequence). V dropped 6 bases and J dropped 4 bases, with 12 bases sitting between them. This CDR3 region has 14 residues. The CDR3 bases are TGTGCCAGTAGCGGGGGAGGTTTTAATGAAAAACTGTTTTTT. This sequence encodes CASSGGGFNEKLFF.

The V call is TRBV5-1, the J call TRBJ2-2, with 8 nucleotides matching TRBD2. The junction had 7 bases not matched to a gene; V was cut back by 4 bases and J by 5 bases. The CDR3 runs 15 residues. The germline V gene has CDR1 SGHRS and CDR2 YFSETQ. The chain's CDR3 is CASSTSGSSTGELFF. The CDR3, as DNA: TGCGCCAGCAGCACCAGCGGGAGCAGTACCGGGGAGCTGTTTTTT.

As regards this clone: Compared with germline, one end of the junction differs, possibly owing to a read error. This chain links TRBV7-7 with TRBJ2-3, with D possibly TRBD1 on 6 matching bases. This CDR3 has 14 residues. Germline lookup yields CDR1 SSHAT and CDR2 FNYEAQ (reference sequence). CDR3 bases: TGTGCTAGCAGCTTACAGGGTTTGTCAGATACGCAGTATTTT. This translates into CASSLQGLSDTQYF.

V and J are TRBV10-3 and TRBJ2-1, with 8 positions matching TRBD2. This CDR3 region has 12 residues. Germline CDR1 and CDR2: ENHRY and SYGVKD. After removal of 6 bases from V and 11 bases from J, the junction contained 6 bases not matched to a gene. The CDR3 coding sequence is TGTGCCATCAGCCCCGGGACTAGTAAGCAGTTCTTC. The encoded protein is CAISPGTSKQFF.

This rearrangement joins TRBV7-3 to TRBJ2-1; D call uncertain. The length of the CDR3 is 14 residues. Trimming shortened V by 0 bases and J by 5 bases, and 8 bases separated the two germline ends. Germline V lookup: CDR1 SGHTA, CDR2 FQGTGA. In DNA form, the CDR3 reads TGTGCCAGCAGCTTAACGTCTAGTGACAATGAGCAGTTCTTC. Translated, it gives CASSLTSSDNEQFF.

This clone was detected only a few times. CDR3 DNA: TGTGCCACCAGTCGGGGGGACACTACGACTGAAGCTTTCTTT. Protein product: CATSRGDTTTEAFF. V usage is TRBV24-1 and J usage is TRBJ1-1; perhaps TRBD1 as D (6 bases). The CDR3 covers 14 residues. V was pared by 6 bases and J by 5 bases, with 15 bases between. Germline V gene lookup returns CDR1 KGHDR and CDR2 SFDVKD.

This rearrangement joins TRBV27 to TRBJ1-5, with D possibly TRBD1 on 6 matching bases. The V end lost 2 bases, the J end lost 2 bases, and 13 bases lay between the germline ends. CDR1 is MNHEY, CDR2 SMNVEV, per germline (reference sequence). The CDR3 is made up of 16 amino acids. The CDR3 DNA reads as TGTGCCAGCAGTTTACTGGGGGGGGGCGGCAATCAGCCCCAGCATTTT. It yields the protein CASSLLGGGGNQPQHF.

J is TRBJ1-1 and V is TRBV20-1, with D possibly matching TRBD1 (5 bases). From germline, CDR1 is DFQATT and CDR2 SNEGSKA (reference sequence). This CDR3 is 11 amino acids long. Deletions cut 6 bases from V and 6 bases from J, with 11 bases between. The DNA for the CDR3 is TGCAGTGCCAAGACAGTCTCTGAAGCTTTCTTT. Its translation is CSAKTVSEAFF.

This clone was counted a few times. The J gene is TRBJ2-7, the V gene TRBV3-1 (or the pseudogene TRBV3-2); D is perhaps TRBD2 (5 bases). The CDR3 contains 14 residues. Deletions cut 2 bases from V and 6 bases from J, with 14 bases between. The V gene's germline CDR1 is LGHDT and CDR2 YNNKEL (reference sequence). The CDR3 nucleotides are TGTGCCAGCAGCCAACGCGATACTAGAGGCGAGCAGTACTTC. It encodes CASSQRDTRGEQYF.

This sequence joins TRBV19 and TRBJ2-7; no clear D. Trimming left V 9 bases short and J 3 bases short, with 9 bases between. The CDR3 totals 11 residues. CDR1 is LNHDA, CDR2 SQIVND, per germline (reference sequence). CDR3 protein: CASSSLYEQYF. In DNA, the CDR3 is TGTGCCAGCTCTAGTCTCTACGAGCAGTACTTC.

CDR3 loop: CASTRQGAEKLFF. CDR3 nucleotides: TGTGCCAGCACCCGACAGGGGGCTGAAAAACTGTTTTTT. This chain joins TRBV7-8 and TRBJ1-4; 10 nucleotides agree with TRBD1. V dropped 7 bases and J dropped 7; count of bases not matched to a gene: 3. The CDR3 consists of 13 residues. Germline V lookup: CDR1 SGHVS, CDR2 FQNEAQ.

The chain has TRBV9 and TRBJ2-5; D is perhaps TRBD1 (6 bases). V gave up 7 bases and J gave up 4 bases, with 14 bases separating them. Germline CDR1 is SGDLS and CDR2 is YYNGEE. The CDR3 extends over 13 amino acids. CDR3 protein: CASGRQATETQYF. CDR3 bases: TGTGCCAGCGGAAGACAGGCGACAGAGACCCAGTACTTC.

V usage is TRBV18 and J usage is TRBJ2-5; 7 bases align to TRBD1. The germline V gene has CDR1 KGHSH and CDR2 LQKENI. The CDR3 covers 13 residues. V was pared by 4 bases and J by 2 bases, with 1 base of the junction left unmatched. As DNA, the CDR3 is TGTGCCAGCTCACGGGACAGACAAGAGACCCAGTACTTC. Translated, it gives CASSRDRQETQYF.

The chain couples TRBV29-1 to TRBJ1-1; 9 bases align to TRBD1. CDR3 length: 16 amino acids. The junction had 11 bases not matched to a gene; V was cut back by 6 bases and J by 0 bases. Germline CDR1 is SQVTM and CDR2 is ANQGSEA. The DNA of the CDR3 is TGCAGCGTGCTGACAGGGGGGTTTCACATGAACACTGAAGCTTTCTTT. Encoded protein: CSVLTGGFHMNTEAFF.

The CDR3, as DNA: TGTGCCAGCAGCCCCCTGGGAAGAGGGATCTACGAGCAGTACTTC. Translating gives CASSPLGRGIYEQYF. The chain has TRBV9 and TRBJ2-7; perhaps TRBD2 as D (5 bases). Per the germline V gene, CDR1 is SGDLS and CDR2 is YYNGEE. CDR3 size: 15 residues. V was cut by 4 bases and J by 3 bases, with 17 bases left in between. The full variable domain, completed using reference TRBV9 and TRBJ2-7, is DSGVTQTPKHLITATGQRVTLRCSPRSGDLSVYWYQQSLDQGLQFLIQYYNGEERAKGNILERFSAQQFPDLHSELNLSSLELGDSALYFCASSPLGRGIYEQYFGPGTRLTVT.

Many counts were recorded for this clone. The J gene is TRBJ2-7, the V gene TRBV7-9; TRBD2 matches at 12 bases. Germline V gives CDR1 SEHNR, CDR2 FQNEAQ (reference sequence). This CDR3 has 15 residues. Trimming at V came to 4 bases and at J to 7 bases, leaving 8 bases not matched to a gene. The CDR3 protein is CASSSRTSGTGEQYF. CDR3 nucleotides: TGTGCCAGCAGCTCCCGGACTAGCGGGACAGGGGAGCAGTACTTC.

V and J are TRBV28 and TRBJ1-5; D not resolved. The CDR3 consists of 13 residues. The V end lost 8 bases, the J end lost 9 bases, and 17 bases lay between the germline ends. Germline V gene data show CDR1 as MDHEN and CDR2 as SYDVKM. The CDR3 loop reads CASDDPGQRPQHF. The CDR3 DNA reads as TGTGCCAGCGACGATCCTGGTCAGCGGCCCCAGCATTTT.

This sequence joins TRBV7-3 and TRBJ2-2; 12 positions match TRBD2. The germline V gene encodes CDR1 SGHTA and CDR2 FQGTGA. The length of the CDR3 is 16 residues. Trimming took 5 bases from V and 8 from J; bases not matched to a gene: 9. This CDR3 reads CASSPSSGRATGELFF. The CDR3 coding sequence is TGTGCCAGCAGCCCGTCTAGCGGGAGGGCCACGGGGGAGCTGTTTTTT. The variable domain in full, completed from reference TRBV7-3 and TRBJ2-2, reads GAGVSQTPSNKVTEKGKYVELRCDPISGHTALYWYRQSLGQGPEFLIYFQGTGAADDSGLPNDRFFAVRPEGSVSTLKIQRTERGDSAVYLCASSPSSGRATGELFFGEGSRLTVL.

This CDR3 is CASSPGTGVRTDTQYF. In nucleotides, the CDR3 is TGTGCCAGCAGCCCGGGAACAGGGGTACGGACGGATACGCAGTATTTT. This chain connects TRBV4-2 to TRBJ2-3; 7 bases map to TRBD1. Trimming at V came to 4 bases and at J to 6 bases, leaving 13 bases not matched to a gene. Per the germline V gene, CDR1 is LGHNA and CDR2 is YNFKEQ. The CDR3 is made up of 16 amino acids.